Each of the 22 T cell receptor beta chains below was sequenced from the same sample in a study of Graves' ophthalmopathy and Graves' hyperthyroidism. Amplified TCR beta CDR3 regions were obtained using RNA transcripts as template. RT-PCR in the first round used HTBI primers; a second-round multiplex PCR followed. MiXCR was run by TCRdb on the multiplex PCR reads, yielding one entry per CDR3 protein. The sample carries 400,000 to 500,000 distinct CDR3 sequences, more than 20% recorded once. Input material: peripheral blood. The source of these receptors is a woman between 18 and 30 years old with stable Graves' hyperthyroidism.

In this sample, this clonotype turned up many times. The gene calls are TRBV28 and TRBJ1-2; the match to TRBD1 covers 7 bases. V trimming: 5 bases; J trimming: 4 bases; junction bases outside the gene matches: 7. This CDR3 is built from 14 residues. Germline CDR1 MDHEN, CDR2 SYDVKM. CDR3 nucleotides: TGTGCCAGCAGTACCGAGGGACAGAGCTATGGCTACACCTTC. Translated: CASSTEGQSYGYTF.

The gene calls are TRBV19 and TRBJ1-2; the match to TRBD1 covers 12 bases. This CDR3 is built from 17 residues. Germline CDR1 reads LNHDA; CDR2 reads SQIVND (reference sequence). The J segment lost 4 bases and the V segment lost 3 bases, leaving 9 bases of the junction unmatched. CDR3 sequence (DNA): TGTGCCAGTAGTATTTGGTGGGACAGGGGGCCTTTCTATGGCTACACCTTC. As protein: CASSIWWDRGPFYGYTF.

The chain combines TRBV20-1 with TRBJ2-7; 10 bases align to TRBD2. The CDR3 has 16 amino acids. Germline-derived CDR1 and CDR2 are DFQATT and SNEGSKA (reference sequence). J lost 0 bases, V lost 0 bases, and 5 bases had no gene match. The CDR3 spells CSARDFRLAGSYEQYF. CDR3 sequence (DNA): TGCAGTGCTAGAGATTTCCGACTAGCGGGCTCCTACGAGCAGTACTTC.

This clonotype has ten or more counts. The V and J genes are TRBV7-8 and TRBJ1-3; TRBD1 is a possible D gene (6 bases). Trimming removed 5 bases at V and 9 bases at J, with 23 bases between. The germline V gene encodes CDR1 SGHVS and CDR2 FQNEAQ. The CDR3 is made up of 16 amino acids. In DNA, the CDR3 is TGTGCCAGCAGCGCCCGGGACAAGGGACCGGTTCGCACCATATATTTT. Its translation is CASSARDKGPVRTIYF.

Many counts were recorded for this clonotype. V is TRBV28 and J is TRBJ1-5; D gene ambiguous. Germline loops: CDR1 MDHEN, CDR2 SYDVKM. The CDR3 runs 12 residues. V was clipped by 7 bases and J by 1 base, with 5 bases between them. The CDR3: CASTQSNQPQHF. DNA for the CDR3: TGTGCCAGCACCCAGAGCAATCAGCCCCAGCATTTT.

The table lists this clonotype with many counts. The gene calls are TRBV11-1 and TRBJ2-5, with 9 bases aligning to TRBD1. Germline V gives CDR1 SGHAT, CDR2 FQDESV (reference sequence). The CDR3 consists of 13 residues. The ends lost 5 bases at V and 7 bases at J; junction bases unmatched: 5. This CDR3 is CASSRGQGRTQYF. The DNA of the CDR3 is TGTGCCAGCAGCCGGGGACAGGGAAGGACCCAGTACTTC.

This clonotype showed up many times. This chain uses TRBV12-3 or TRBV12-4 with TRBJ2-7; 10 bases align to TRBD2. The length of the CDR3 is 16 residues. After removal of 2 bases from V and 4 bases from J, the junction contained 8 bases not matched to a gene. The CDR3 spells CASSLPPLAGSYEQYF. As DNA, the CDR3 is TGTGCCAGCAGTTTACCCCCACTAGCGGGATCTTACGAGCAGTACTTC.

This clonotype was seen many times. The chain employs TRBV19 and TRBJ2-7; tentative D call: TRBD2 (6 bases). Germline CDR1 and CDR2: LNHDA and SQIVND (reference sequence). V was cut by 5 bases and J by 1 base, with 18 bases left in between. The CDR3 is made up of 16 amino acids. CDR3 bases: TGTGCCAGTAGTCCACGTACCGGGACTCAATCCTACGAGCAGTACTTC. Translated: CASSPRTGTQSYEQYF.

This clonotype was observed at least ten times. The chain employs TRBV6-1 and TRBJ2-7; 13 bases are a match to TRBD2. Trimming removed 0 bases from V and 3 bases from J; junction bases left unmatched: 2. The CDR3 length is 16 residues. Germline V gene data show CDR1 as MNHNS and CDR2 as SASEGT. The CDR3 DNA follows: TGTGCCAGCAGTGAAGCGGGACTAGCGGGGAGCTACGAGCAGTACTTC. Protein sequence: CASSEAGLAGSYEQYF.

This clonotype was recorded at least ten times. This chain joins TRBV12-3 or TRBV12-4 and TRBJ2-5; 11 nucleotides align to TRBD2. This CDR3 is 14 amino acids long. Trimming at V came to 6 bases and at J to 4 bases, leaving 4 bases not matched to a gene. The CDR3 DNA reads as TGTGCCAGCAGACTAGCGGGAGCTGGAGAGACCCAGTACTTC. It is translated as CASRLAGAGETQYF.

This clonotype was counted many times. This chain links TRBV7-2 with TRBJ2-5; TRBD2 matches 11 bases. J was trimmed by 4 bases and V by 6 bases; bases with no gene match: 4. This CDR3 spans 14 amino acids. From germline, CDR1 is SGHTA and CDR2 FQGNSA. This chain's CDR3 is CASRGGLAGETQYF. The CDR3 DNA is TGTGCCAGCAGAGGAGGACTAGCGGGAGAGACCCAGTACTTC.

The count of this clonotype is one. The CDR3 loop reads CASSGRDRNQPQHF. The CDR3 DNA reads TGTGCCAGCAGTGGAAGGGACCGCAATCAGCCCCAGCATTTT. The chain couples TRBV28 to TRBJ1-5; D is perhaps TRBD1 (5 bases). In germline, CDR1 is MDHEN, CDR2 SYDVKM. The V end was cut by 5 bases, the J end by 2 bases, with 10 bases between. The CDR3 length is 14 residues.

This chain's CDR3 is CASSEVRNNSPLHF. CDR3 DNA sequence: TGTGCCAGCAGTGAAGTCAGAAATAATTCACCCCTCCACTTT. The V gene is TRBV6-1, the J gene TRBJ1-6; D is uncertain. Deletions cut 1 base from V and 5 bases from J, with 6 bases between. Germline loops: CDR1 MNHNS, CDR2 SASEGT. The CDR3 is made up of 14 amino acids.

This clonotype came up many times. This CDR3 is CAWSTGNLYGYTF. In DNA, the CDR3 is TGTGCCTGGAGTACGGGAAATCTATATGGCTACACCTTC. The rearrangement joins TRBV30 to TRBJ1-2; unclear D gene. CDR3 length: 13 residues. V was clipped by 2 bases and J by 5 bases, with 12 bases between them. CDR1 is GTSNPN, CDR2 SVGIG, per germline (reference sequence).

This clonotype has just a few counts. The chain combines TRBV6-1 with TRBJ2-7, with D perhaps matching TRBD1 (6 bases). The CDR3 consists of 13 residues. The V and J ends lost 6 bases and 4 bases respectively, with 13 bases between them. Germline loops: CDR1 MNHNS, CDR2 SASEGT. As DNA, the CDR3 is TGTGCCAGCAGGGACAGAAGCTTTTACGAGCAGTACTTC. As protein: CASRDRSFYEQYF.

This clonotype has at least ten counts. This sequence joins TRBV29-1 and TRBJ2-4; 7 nucleotides line up with TRBD1. This CDR3 region has 14 residues. With V trimmed by 6 bases and J by 2 bases, 7 bases remained unmatched. The germline gives CDR1 SQVTM, CDR2 ANQGSEA. The CDR3 reads CSVGTVGTKNIQYF. CDR3 sequence (DNA): TGCAGCGTGGGGACAGTGGGGACCAAAAACATTCAGTACTTC.

At least ten counts were recorded for this clonotype. In this CDR3 the conserved last residue, phenylalanine or tryptophan, is missing, so a read error is likely. Because the CDR3's place on the DNA is in doubt, the DNA is left out and the CDR3 is given as listed by TCRdb. The chain has TRBV28 and TRBJ2-7; no DNA check was done on the table's D call, TRBD2. The length of the CDR3 is 10 amino acids, counting both ends. From germline, CDR1 is MDHEN and CDR2 SYDVKM. Here the CDR3 reads CASSLIHRAP.

This clonotype has at least ten counts. This chain uses TRBV2 with TRBJ2-5; 8 nucleotides line up with TRBD1. CDR1 and CDR2 (germline): SNHLY, FYNNEI. V was pared by 6 bases and J by 5 bases, with 8 bases of the junction left unmatched. CDR3 length: 14 residues. The CDR3 is CASRTGASRETQYF. CDR3 DNA: TGTGCCAGCAGGACAGGGGCCTCTCGGGAGACCCAGTACTTC.

This clonotype was counted at least ten times. This chain joins TRBV6-2 or TRBV6-3 and TRBJ1-1; 7 positions agree with TRBD1. This CDR3 comprises 17 residues. J gave up 0 bases and V 5 bases, and 12 bases lay outside the gene matches. CDR1 and CDR2 (germline): MNHEY, SVGEGT. The CDR3 is CASSPPRRGQMNTEAFF. The DNA of the CDR3 is TGTGCCAGCAGTCCCCCACGGAGGGGGCAGATGAACACTGAAGCTTTCTTT.

V gene TRBV20-1 combines with J gene TRBJ2-7, with D perhaps matching TRBD2 (6 bases). This CDR3 is 17 amino acids long. The germline gives CDR1 DFQATT, CDR2 SNEGSKA (reference sequence). With 3 bases removed from V and 2 bases from J, the gap between germline ends came to 23 bases. The CDR3 region is CSASPGKWEDATYEQYF. In nucleotides, the CDR3 is TGCAGTGCTAGCCCTGGGAAGTGGGAGGACGCAACCTACGAGCAGTACTTC.

This clonotype was seen many times. The rearrangement uses TRBV6-1 and TRBJ2-2, with D possibly matching TRBD2 (6 bases). V gave up 4 bases and J gave up 3 bases, with 21 bases separating them. Germline assignment: CDR1 MNHNS and CDR2 SASEGT. The CDR3 totals 18 residues. CDR3 DNA sequence: TGTGCCAGCAGTGCCCGGGACTCAGGGAGTCCGTACACCGGGGAGCTGTTTTTT. This gives the protein CASSARDSGSPYTGELFF.

The chain combines TRBV27 with TRBJ2-2; the match to TRBD2 covers 10 bases. Germline lookup yields CDR1 MNHEY and CDR2 SMNVEV (reference sequence). V was pared by 8 bases and J by 2 bases, with 2 bases of the junction left unmatched. The CDR3 sequence is 14 residues long. CDR3: CASGLAENTGELFF. The CDR3 DNA is TGTGCCAGCGGACTAGCGGAAAACACCGGGGAGCTGTTTTTT.